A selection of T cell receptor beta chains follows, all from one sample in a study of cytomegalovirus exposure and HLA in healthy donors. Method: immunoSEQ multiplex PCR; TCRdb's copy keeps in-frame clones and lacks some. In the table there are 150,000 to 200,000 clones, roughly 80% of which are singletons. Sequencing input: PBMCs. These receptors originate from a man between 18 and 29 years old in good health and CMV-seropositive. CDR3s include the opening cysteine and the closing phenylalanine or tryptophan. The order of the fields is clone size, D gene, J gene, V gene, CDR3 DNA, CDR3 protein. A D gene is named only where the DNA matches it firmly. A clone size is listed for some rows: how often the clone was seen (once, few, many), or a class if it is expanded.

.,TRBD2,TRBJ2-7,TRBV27,TGTGCCAGCAAATCGTACAGCGGGAGACCCCCTGACGAGCAGTACTTC,CASKSYSGRPPDEQYF
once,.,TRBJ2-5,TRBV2,TGTGCCAGCAGTGAGACAGGGACGGAGGGAGAGACCCAGTACTTC,CASSETGTEGETQYF
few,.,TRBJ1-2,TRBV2,TGTGCCAGCAGCCCGGGAGGGGATGGCTACACCTTC,CASSPGGDGYTF
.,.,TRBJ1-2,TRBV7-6,TGTGCCAGCAGCTCATCCATCCGGGGGGAGGGTAACTATGGCTACACCTTC,CASSSSIRGEGNYGYTF
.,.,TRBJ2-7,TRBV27,TGTGCCAGCAGTTTACGGGGAAGCGCCTACGAGCAGTACTTC,CASSLRGSAYEQYF
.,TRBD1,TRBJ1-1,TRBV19,TGTGCCACCAGGGACAGGGGAGGCGCCTTGGCTTTCTTT,CATRDRGGALAFF
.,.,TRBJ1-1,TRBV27,TGTGCCAGCAGCCTCGGAGGTAACACTGAAGCTTTCTTT,CASSLGGNTEAFF
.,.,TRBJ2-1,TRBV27,TGTGCCAGCAGTTTAGGGGTACAGGTCCGGGGGAGTCAGCAGTTCTTC,CASSLGVQVRGSQQFF
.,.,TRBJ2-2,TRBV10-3,TGTGCCATCAATAGTGAGGGGAACACCGGGGAGCTGTTTTTT,CAINSEGNTGELFF
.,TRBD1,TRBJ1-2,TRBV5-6,TGTGCCAGCAGCCCCCAGGGGGTGGGGTACTATGGCTACACCTTC,CASSPQGVGYYGYTF
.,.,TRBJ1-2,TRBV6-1,TGTGCCAGCAGTGAGCATCGGACAGCCAACTATGGCTACACCTTC,CASSEHRTANYGYTF
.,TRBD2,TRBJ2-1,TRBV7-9,TGTGCCAGCAGCTCTCCGACTAGCGGGGCTACCAAGCAGTTCTTC,CASSSPTSGATKQFF
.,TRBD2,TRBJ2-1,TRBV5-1,TGCGCCAGCAGCTTGGGCGGGGGGCAGTCCTACAATGAGCAGTTCTTC,CASSLGGGQSYNEQFF
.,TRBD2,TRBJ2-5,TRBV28,TGTGCCAGCAGTTTATCTTGGGGGAGGGGCCGACAAGAGACCCAGTACTTC,CASSLSWGRGRQETQYF
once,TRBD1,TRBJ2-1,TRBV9,TGTGCCAGCAGCGCGGGACAGGGCCGCTCCTACAATGAGCAGTTCTTC,CASSAGQGRSYNEQFF
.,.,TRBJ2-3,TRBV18,TGTGCCAGCTCGTTATGGGCGGGAGATACGCAGTATTTT,CASSLWAGDTQYF
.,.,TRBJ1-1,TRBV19,TGTGCCAGTAGTCCCCGTCTCAACACTGAAGCTTTCTTT,CASSPRLNTEAFF
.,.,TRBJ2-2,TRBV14,TGTGCCAGCAGCCCCGTTCCCGGGGAGCTGTTTTTT,CASSPVPGELFF
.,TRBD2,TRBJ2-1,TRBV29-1,TGCAGCGTTGAAGGGCCCTTGGGAGGGGCGGGGTTCTACAATGAGCAGTTCTTC,CSVEGPLGGAGFYNEQFF
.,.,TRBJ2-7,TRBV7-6,TGTGCCAGCAGCGACGGCGCGGGGAGCTCCTACGAGCAGTACTTC,CASSDGAGSSYEQYF
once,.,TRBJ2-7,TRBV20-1,TGCAGTGCCACAAAAACCTACGAGCAGTACTTC,CSATKTYEQYF
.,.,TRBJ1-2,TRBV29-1,TGCAGCGTAGCTACAGGTGGCTATGGCTACACCTTC,CSVATGGYGYTF
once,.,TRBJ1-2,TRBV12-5,TGTGCTAGTGGTTTGGTCCAGGAGGCGAGAACCCGGGACAAAGAGTCTCATGGCTACACCTTC,CASGLVQEARTRDKESHGYTF
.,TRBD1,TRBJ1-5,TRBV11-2,TGTGCCAGCAGCCGAGGTAGCGACAGGGGGCGCGTGAGCAATCAGCCCCAGCATTTT,CASSRGSDRGRVSNQPQHF
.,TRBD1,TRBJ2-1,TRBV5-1,TGCGCCAGCAGCTTGGAACAGGGGGGATACAATGAGCAGTTCTTC,CASSLEQGGYNEQFF
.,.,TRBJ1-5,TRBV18,TGTGCCAGCTCACCAAGCAGGGTCCAGCCCCAGCATTTT,CASSPSRVQPQHF
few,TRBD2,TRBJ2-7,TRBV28,TGTGCCAGCAGTTTATTGCCTAGCGGGAGCTACGAGCAGTACTTC,CASSLLPSGSYEQYF
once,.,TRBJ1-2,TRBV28,TGTGCCAGCAGTTTAGGAGTAGGGGATGGTGGCTACACCTTC,CASSLGVGDGGYTF
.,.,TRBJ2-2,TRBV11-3,TGTGCCAGCAGCCCAGGGTTCGGGGAGCTGTTTTTT,CASSPGFGELFF
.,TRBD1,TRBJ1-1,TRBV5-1,TGCGCCAGCAGCTGGACAGGGGTAAACACTGAAGCTTTCTTT,CASSWTGVNTEAFF
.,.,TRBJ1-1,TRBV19,TGTGCCAGTAGTCCCGAGGGCTGGAACACTGAAGCTTTCTTT,CASSPEGWNTEAFF
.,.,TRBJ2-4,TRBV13,TGTGCCAGCAGCTTAGGCCGAGGGGGAAACATTCAGTACTTC,CASSLGRGGNIQYF
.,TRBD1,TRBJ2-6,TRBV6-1,TGTGCCAGCAGTGGACGCGGGACAGGGGGAACTGGGGCCAACGTCCTGACTTTC,CASSGRGTGGTGANVLTF
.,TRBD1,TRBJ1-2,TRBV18,TGTGCCAGCTCACCACTCAGGGGGTGTAAGTATGGCTACACCTTC,CASSPLRGCKYGYTF
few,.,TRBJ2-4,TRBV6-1,TGTGCCAGCAGTGGTGGGGGGGCCAAAAACATTCAGTACTTC,CASSGGGAKNIQYF
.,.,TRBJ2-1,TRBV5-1,TGCGCCAGCAGCTTTTTCGGCGGCTACAATGAGCAGTTCTTC,CASSFFGGYNEQFF
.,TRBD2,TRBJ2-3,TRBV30,TGTGCCTGGAGTGTAGGGGCTAGCGGGAGGGGCGCAGATACGCAGTATTTT,CAWSVGASGRGADTQYF